The 10 T cell receptor beta chains below all came from one sample that was sequenced in a study of blood T cell repertoires in COVID-19. Assay used: immunoSEQ multiplex PCR; TCRdb lists only in-frame clones, some missing. The repertoire holds approximately 230,000 clones, with approximately 90% as singletons. Sequencing was performed on peripheral blood. The receptor source for this set is a woman aged 25 to 45 with COVID-19, enrolled during active disease.

The J gene is TRBJ2-7, the V gene TRBV7-2; possible D gene TRBD1, 5 bases. The CDR3 extends over 13 amino acids. CDR1 is SGHTA and CDR2 is FQGNSA in the germline V gene. V gave up 7 bases and J gave up 0 bases, with 10 bases separating them. DNA of the CDR3: TGTGCCAGCATTCGACAGAACTCCTACGAGCAGTACTTC. Translating it yields CASIRQNSYEQYF.

The CDR3 DNA follows: TGTGCCAGCAGCGCCGGGACCGCAGGGGGAGAGACCCAGTACTTC. Translated: CASSAGTAGGETQYF. The rearrangement joins TRBV7-2 to TRBJ2-5, with 7 bases identical to TRBD1. Trimming at V came to 5 bases and at J to 4 bases, leaving 10 bases not matched to a gene. The CDR3 loop spans 15 amino acids. Germline CDR1 SGHTA, CDR2 FQGNSA.

This chain joins TRBV25-1 and TRBJ2-3, with D tentatively TRBD2 (6 bases). Germline CDR1 is MGHDK and CDR2 is SYGVNS. The CDR3 contains 14 residues. Between the trimmed V and J ends, which lost 6 bases and 0 bases, there was a span of 10 bases. In DNA, the CDR3 is TGTGCCAGCAGCTGGGGGAGGAGCACAGATACGCAGTATTTT. The encoded protein is CASSWGRSTDTQYF.

The chain links TRBV6-1 to TRBJ1-5; D is possibly TRBD1 (6 bases). The V and J ends lost 2 bases and 7 bases respectively, with 21 bases between them. Germline V gives CDR1 MNHNS, CDR2 SASEGT. This CDR3 spans 17 amino acids. CDR3 loop: CASSESAVGGAGQPQHF. DNA of the CDR3: TGTGCCAGCAGTGAATCCGCGGTCGGGGGGGCGGGCCAGCCCCAGCATTTT.

This clone was observed once. This chain links TRBV7-6 with TRBJ2-5; TRBD2 agrees at 7 bases. Germline CDR1 is SGHVS and CDR2 is FNYEAQ. There are 14 residues in the CDR3. V shed 1 base and J 4 bases; nucleotides not matched to a gene: 3. For the CDR3, the DNA is TGTGCCAGCAGCTTAGGAAGCGGGATAGAGACCCAGTACTTC. This sequence encodes CASSLGSGIETQYF.

V is TRBV24-1 and J is TRBJ1-5, with TRBD1 as a possible D gene (5 bases). V was trimmed by 7 bases and J by 0 bases, leaving 9 bases between them. In germline, CDR1 is KGHDR, CDR2 SFDVKD. This CDR3 contains 14 residues. The CDR3 spells CATSGGVSNQPQHF. The CDR3, as DNA: TGTGCCACCAGCGGAGGGGTTAGCAATCAGCCCCAGCATTTT.

This chain uses TRBV24-1 with TRBJ2-5, with a weak D call TRBD1 (6 bases). CDR1 and CDR2 from the germline V gene are KGHDR and SFDVKD. V shed 0 bases and J shed 2 bases, with 21 bases lying between them. The CDR3 runs to 19 residues. The DNA for the CDR3 is TGTGCCACCAGTGATTTGCAAGGGAATGGGGGCTGGTTACAAGAGACCCAGTACTTC. As protein: CATSDLQGNGGWLQETQYF.

This sequence joins TRBV3-1 (or the pseudogene TRBV3-2) and TRBJ2-1, with 14 nucleotides matching TRBD2. The CDR3 consists of 18 residues. Trimming took 4 bases from V and 0 from J; bases not matched to a gene: 5. Looked up from germline, CDR1 is LGHDT and CDR2 is YNNKEL (reference sequence). CDR3 region: CASSLGLAGDSSYNEQFF. The CDR3 DNA sequence: TGTGCCAGCAGCCTGGGACTAGCGGGAGACAGCTCCTACAATGAGCAGTTCTTC.

The DNA for the CDR3 is TGTGCCAGCAGCGATCGGGTAAATTCACCCCTCCACTTT. Translating it yields CASSDRVNSPLHF. V and J are TRBV9 and TRBJ1-6; D is undetermined. The CDR3 sequence is 13 residues long. The V and J ends lost 3 bases and 7 bases respectively, with 8 bases between them. The germline gives CDR1 SGDLS, CDR2 YYNGEE.

This chain connects TRBV28 to TRBJ2-2; weak D call: TRBD1 (6 bases). This CDR3 is built from 17 residues. CDR1 is MDHEN, CDR2 SYDVKM, per germline. The ends were cut back, 4 bases at V and 0 bases at J, with 15 bases in the middle. CDR3 amino acids: CASSSPGDATNTGELFF. The CDR3 coding sequence is TGTGCCAGCAGTTCCCCAGGGGACGCCACGAACACCGGGGAGCTGTTTTTT. The whole variable domain, remainder taken from reference TRBV28 and TRBJ2-2, is DVKVTQSSRYLVKRTGEKVFLECVQDMDHENMFWYRQDPGLGLRLIYFSYDVKMKEKGDIPEGYSVSREKKERFSLILESASTNQTSMYLCASSSPGDATNTGELFFGEGSRLTVL.